Below, one TCR beta chain is given with its context. The antigen remains unidentified. This record belongs to a study of cytomegalovirus exposure and HLA in healthy donors. Whole-study findings and limits: Indistinguishability led to the exclusion of some V segments, TRBV6-2 and TRBV6-3 included.

The PCR had 60 Vbeta and 13 Jbeta primers. TCRdb keeps only in-frame clones here, not all; method: immunoSEQ multiplex PCR. The repertoire holds over 150,000 clones, with roughly 89% as singletons. The germline V gene has CDR1 GTSNPN and CDR2 SVGIG (reference sequence). V lost 0 bases and J lost 4, with 8 bases in between. The length of the CDR3 is 13 residues. This sequence originates from a woman aged 25 to 39 in good health and CMV-seronegative. The sequenced sample consisted of PBMCs. V and J are TRBV30 and TRBJ2-3, with a possible D match to TRBD1 (5 bases). The CDR3 protein is CAWSVQGSDTQYF. CDR3 sequence (DNA): TGTGCCTGGAGTGTGCAGGGATCAGATACGCAGTATTTT.